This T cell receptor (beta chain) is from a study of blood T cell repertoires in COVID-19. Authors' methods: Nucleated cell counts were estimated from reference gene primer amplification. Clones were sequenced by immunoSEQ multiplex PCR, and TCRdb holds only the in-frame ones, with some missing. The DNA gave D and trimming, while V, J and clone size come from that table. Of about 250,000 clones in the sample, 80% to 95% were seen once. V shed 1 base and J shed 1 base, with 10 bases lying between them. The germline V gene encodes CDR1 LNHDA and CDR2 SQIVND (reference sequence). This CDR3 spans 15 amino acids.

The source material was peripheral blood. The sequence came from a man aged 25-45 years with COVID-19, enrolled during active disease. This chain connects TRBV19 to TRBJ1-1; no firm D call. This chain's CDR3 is CASSIAGGRNTEAFF. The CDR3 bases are TGTGCCAGTAGTATAGCTGGAGGGCGGAACACTGAAGCTTTCTTT.